These 16 T cell receptor beta chains were sequenced from one sample in a study of blood T cell repertoires in COVID-19. The table came from immunoSEQ multiplex PCR; TCRdb's copy has only in-frame clones and leaves some out. The profile shows tens of thousands of clones, roughly 86% of them singletons. Input material: peripheral blood. The source of these receptors is a man aged 45-65 years with active COVID-19.

This chain joins TRBV11-2 and TRBJ2-7; 12 nucleotides align to TRBD2. Germline V gives CDR1 SGHAT, CDR2 FQNNGV. This CDR3 is built from 14 residues. V was clipped by 5 bases and J by 7 bases; unmatched bases: 6. CDR3 protein: CASSGLAGPSEQYF. CDR3 DNA sequence: TGTGCCAGCAGCGGACTAGCGGGACCCTCGGAGCAGTACTTC.

A note on this clone: Compared with germline, one end of the junction differs, possibly owing to a read error. The rearrangement uses TRBV10-3 and TRBJ1-4; D gene uncertain. From germline, CDR1 is ENHRY and CDR2 SYGVKD. The CDR3 runs to 15 residues. The CDR3 region is CAISEIAATNEELFF. CDR3 DNA: TGTGCCATCAGTGAAATAGCCGCAACTAATGAAGAACTGTTTTTT.

The chain has TRBV27 and TRBJ2-1, with 8 positions matching TRBD2. The trim removed 0 bases at V and 5 bases at J, leaving 3 bases unmatched. This CDR3 has 15 amino acids. Germline V gene sequence: CDR1 MNHEY, CDR2 SMNVEV (reference sequence). CDR3 loop: CASSLSSGNNNEQFF. In DNA form, the CDR3 reads TGTGCCAGCAGTTTATCTAGCGGGAATAACAATGAGCAGTTCTTC.

This chain links TRBV2 with TRBJ2-1; TRBD1 matches at 8 bases. Losses at the gene ends were 8 bases for V and 7 bases for J; bases not matched to a gene: 13. CDR3 length: 15 amino acids. Germline V gives CDR1 SNHLY, CDR2 FYNNEI. CDR3: CASRIDRGSGNEQFF. In nucleotides, the CDR3 is TGTGCCAGCCGCATTGACAGGGGATCTGGTAATGAGCAGTTCTTC.

For this clone: A read error may produce the germline difference seen at one junction end. The chain recombines TRBV20-1 with TRBJ1-2, with D maybe TRBD1 (5 bases). The CDR3 runs 9 residues. CDR1 and CDR2 from the germline V gene are DFQATT and SNEGSKA (reference sequence). CDR3 nucleotides: TGCAGTGCTAGATCGGGGGGATACTTC. Amino acids: CSARSGGYF.

The gene calls are TRBV7-2 and TRBJ2-1, with 7 bases matching TRBD2. The germline V gene has CDR1 SGHTA and CDR2 FQGNSA. This CDR3 contains 18 residues. Trimming cost V 3 bases and J 5 bases; bases outside gene matches: 16. CDR3 bases: TGTGCCAGCAGCTTGGAAGGACTGCGGGAGTTAGTCCACAATGAGCAGTTCTTC. It is translated as CASSLEGLRELVHNEQFF.

The chain recombines TRBV7-8 with TRBJ2-4, with D possibly matching TRBD2 (5 bases). The CDR3 loop spans 17 amino acids. Trimming removed 5 bases from V and 0 bases from J, with 17 bases in between. Looked up from germline, CDR1 is SGHVS and CDR2 is FQNEAQ. This chain's CDR3 is CASSPRIFEGAKNIQYF. The CDR3 nucleotides read TGTGCCAGCAGCCCGAGGATTTTTGAGGGAGCCAAAAACATTCAGTACTTC.

This clone was counted once. The chain has TRBV19 and TRBJ2-3, with 8 bases lining up with TRBD1. The J segment lost 4 bases and the V segment lost 4 bases, leaving 7 bases of the junction unmatched. The germline V gene has CDR1 LNHDA and CDR2 SQIVND (reference sequence). This CDR3 region has 15 residues. CDR3 region: CASSRGTGASDTQYF. CDR3 DNA sequence: TGTGCCAGTAGTAGAGGGACAGGCGCTTCAGATACGCAGTATTTT.

The genes are TRBV7-9 and TRBJ2-2; D call uncertain. In germline, CDR1 is SEHNR, CDR2 FQNEAQ (reference sequence). This CDR3 comprises 14 residues. V lost 3 bases, J lost 2 bases, and 7 bases lay in between. In nucleotides, the CDR3 is TGTGCCAGCAGCTTCCACAGCAACACCGGGGAGCTGTTTTTT. Translating it yields CASSFHSNTGELFF.

The chain has TRBV5-1 and TRBJ2-6; perhaps TRBD1 as D (6 bases). CDR3 length equals 17 residues. Germline V gives CDR1 SGHRS, CDR2 YFSETQ. V lost 4 bases and J lost 2, with 16 bases in between. Written as DNA, the CDR3 is TGCGCCAGCAGCGAGGATTACAGGGCTACTGGGGCCAACGTCCTGACTTTC. Translated, it gives CASSEDYRATGANVLTF.

The rearrangement links TRBV15 to TRBJ1-3; 10 nucleotides align to TRBD1. The CDR3 is made up of 16 amino acids. The V gene end was trimmed by 1 base and the J gene end by 4 bases; junction bases not matched to a gene: 4. The germline V gene has CDR1 LNHNV and CDR2 YYDKDF (reference sequence). CDR3 bases: TGTGCCACCAGCAGAGGACCGGGACAGGGGGGAAACACCATATATTTT. This encodes CATSRGPGQGGNTIYF.

The CDR3 here is CSVQSGGTEAFF. The CDR3 DNA sequence: TGCAGCGTTCAGTCAGGGGGCACTGAAGCTTTCTTT. The chain combines TRBV29-1 with TRBJ1-1; 7 bases are shared with TRBD1. Germline CDR1 SQVTM, CDR2 ANQGSEA. Trimming took 5 bases from V and 4 from J; bases not matched to a gene: 4. CDR3 length: 12 residues.

The CDR3 loop is CASRISVRTEAFF. The CDR3 bases are TGTGCCAGCCGTATCTCGGTTCGGACTGAAGCTTTCTTT. The rearrangement links TRBV27 to TRBJ1-1; unclear D gene. The V end was cut by 8 bases, the J end by 5 bases, with 15 bases between. Germline lookup yields CDR1 MNHEY and CDR2 SMNVEV (reference sequence). The CDR3 has 13 amino acids.

This clone was seen a single time. The rearrangement joins TRBV7-2 to TRBJ1-2; perhaps TRBD1 as D (6 bases). Trimming shortened V by 5 bases and J by 0 bases, and 19 bases separated the two germline ends. The CDR3 spans 17 residues. Germline V gene data show CDR1 as SGHTA and CDR2 as FQGNSA. In DNA, the CDR3 is TGTGCCAGCAGCCCGGGACACTTCTCCCTCTCTAACTATGGCTACACCTTC. Protein product: CASSPGHFSLSNYGYTF.

The chain employs TRBV6-2 or TRBV6-3 and TRBJ2-1; 7 bases line up with TRBD2. This CDR3 is built from 15 residues. With V trimmed by 6 bases and J by 3 bases, 8 bases remained unmatched. Germline V gene sequence: CDR1 MNHEY, CDR2 SVGEGT. This chain's CDR3 is CASSQTSSLYNEQFF. In nucleotides, the CDR3 is TGTGCCAGCAGCCAGACTAGCAGCCTCTACAATGAGCAGTTCTTC.

V gene TRBV7-3 combines with J gene TRBJ1-1, with D possibly TRBD1 on 5 matching bases. V was clipped by 5 bases and J by 4 bases, with 23 bases between them. Germline assignment: CDR1 SGHTA and CDR2 FQGTGA. This CDR3 contains 17 residues. CDR3 DNA sequence: TGTGCCAGCAGCCCTAATCCGCGTACAAGGGGCGGCACTGAAGCTTTCTTT. Translation: CASSPNPRTRGGTEAFF.